The T cell receptor (beta chain) described here comes from a study of blood T cell repertoires in COVID-19. Overall study context: Acute and convalescent COVID-19 samples came from the United States, Italy and Spain. T cells, B-cell-depleted T cells, or PBMCs provided the cDNA or gDNA that served as material.

As processed by the authors: Estimates of nucleated cell counts were drawn from the amplification of reference gene primers. TCRdb keeps only in-frame clones here, not all; method: immunoSEQ multiplex PCR. The DNA was the basis for D and trimming; V, J and clone size are from that table. Of roughly 440,000 clones in the sample, approximately 88% were seen once. Seattle participants joined during active infection and were tracked over time. This CDR3 region has 13 residues. V dropped 2 bases and J dropped 6; count of bases not matched to a gene: 4. The V gene's germline CDR1 is SNHLY and CDR2 FYNNEI. The chain links TRBV2 to TRBJ2-7; 7 bases match TRBD1. Sequenced sample: peripheral blood. This clonotype was sampled from a woman aged 50 to 60 with COVID-19, enrolled during active disease. The CDR3: CASSERGLGEQYF. DNA for the CDR3: TGTGCCAGCAGTGAAAGGGGGCTGGGCGAGCAGTACTTC.